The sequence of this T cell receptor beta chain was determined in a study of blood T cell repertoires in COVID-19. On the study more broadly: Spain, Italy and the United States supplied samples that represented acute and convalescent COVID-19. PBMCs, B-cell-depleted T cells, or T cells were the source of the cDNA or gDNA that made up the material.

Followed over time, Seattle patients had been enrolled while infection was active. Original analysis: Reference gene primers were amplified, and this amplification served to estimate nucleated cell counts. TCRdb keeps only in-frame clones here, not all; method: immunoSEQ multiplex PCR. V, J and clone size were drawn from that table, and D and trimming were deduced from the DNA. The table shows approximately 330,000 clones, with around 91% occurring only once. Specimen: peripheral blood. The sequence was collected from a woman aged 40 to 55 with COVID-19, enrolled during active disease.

The CDR3 DNA sequence: TGTGCCAGTAGTATAGCCGCGACAGGGCCATACGAGCAGTACTTC. Residues: CASSIAATGPYEQYF. This chain joins TRBV19 and TRBJ2-7; 7 nucleotides match TRBD1. The CDR3 has 15 residues. The V segment lost 1 base and the J segment 4 bases; nucleotides outside the gene matches: 7. CDR1 and CDR2 (germline): LNHDA, SQIVND (reference sequence).